The TCR beta chain described here comes from a study of blood T cell repertoires in COVID-19. At the level of the study: There were acute and convalescent COVID-19 samples, and they came from the United States, Italy and Spain. PBMCs, B-cell-depleted T cells, or T cells were the source of the cDNA or gDNA that made up the material.

There are 14 residues in the CDR3. With 4 bases removed from V and 8 bases from J, the gap between germline ends came to 15 bases. Germline CDR1 and CDR2: SGHRS and YFSETQ. Enrolled during active infection, Seattle patients were then followed longitudinally. In the original processing: Amplification with reference gene primers provided the estimates of nucleated cell counts. The protocol was immunoSEQ multiplex PCR, while the TCRdb copy is restricted to in-frame clones and leaves out a portion. The DNA gave D and trimming, while V, J and clone size come from that table. Of 95,000 to 100,000 clones in the sample, over 85% were seen once.

The clonotype comes from a human donor with COVID-19, enrolled during active disease. The donor label of this sample is uncertain. This chain joins TRBV5-1 and TRBJ1-4; D is unclear. Sequenced sample: peripheral blood. DNA of the CDR3: TGCGCCAGCAGCGTAACAGAGGGATTCGAAAAACTGTTTTTT. It translates to CASSVTEGFEKLFF.